The 8 T cell receptor beta chains reported below all come from one sample, sequenced in a study of blood T cell repertoires in COVID-19 (TCRdb year 2020). The receptor library was made with the immunoSEQ multiplex PCR assay. In its TCRdb copy, this immuneACCESS table keeps in-frame sequences only and misses some clones. Where compared with another copy, unresolved V genes explain less than half of these, and the others have no known cause. A total of some 90,000 clones appear in this sample, less than 85% of them only once. Around a tenth of the sample is in the top ten clones. The sequenced material came from peripheral blood. These receptors were obtained from a woman aged 70 to 79 with acute or convalescent COVID-19.

The V call is TRBV12-3 or TRBV12-4, the J call TRBJ2-1; D may be TRBD2 (6 bases). The CDR3 length is 13 residues. V was trimmed by 3 bases and J by 8 bases, leaving 11 bases between them. As DNA, the CDR3 is TGTGCCAGCAGTTTCGGGGGTTTGGATGAGCAGTTCTTC. It codes for CASSFGGLDEQFF.

The gene calls are TRBV2 and TRBJ2-2; 11 nucleotides agree with TRBD1. The CDR3 has 16 amino acids. CDR1 and CDR2 from the germline V gene are SNHLY and FYNNEI. Trimming removed 5 bases from V and 4 bases from J; junction bases left unmatched: 6. The CDR3 loop reads CASSRTGGAGTGELFF. The CDR3 region has the DNA TGTGCCAGCAGTCGGACAGGGGGCGCGGGCACCGGGGAGCTGTTTTTT.

As DNA, the CDR3 is TGTGCCTGGAGTGTGGGCAGCTGGAACACTGAAGCTTTCTTT. Protein sequence: CAWSVGSWNTEAFF. This chain connects TRBV30 to TRBJ1-1; D not resolved. The CDR3 extends over 14 amino acids. Trimming left V 0 bases short and J 1 base short, with 9 bases between. Germline CDR1 and CDR2: GTSNPN and SVGIG (reference sequence). Complete variable domain (other parts from reference TRBV30 and TRBJ1-1): SQTIHQWPATLVQPVGSPLSLECTVEGTSNPNLYWYRQAAGRGLQLLFYSVGIGQISSEVPQNLSASRPQDRQFILSSKKLLLSDSGFYLCAWSVGSWNTEAFFGQGTRLTVV.

J is TRBJ2-1 and V is TRBV5-4; TRBD2 matches 8 bases. Germline values: CDR1 SGHNT, CDR2 YYREEE (reference sequence). V gave up 0 bases and J gave up 7 bases; unmatched junction bases: 9. The CDR3 loop spans 16 amino acids. The CDR3 region has the DNA TGTGCCAGCAGCTTGGTAGGGACTAGTGGTACGAATGAGCAGTTCTTC. This codes for CASSLVGTSGTNEQFF.

The chain joins TRBV6-5 to TRBJ1-1; TRBD1 might be the D (5 bases). V was shortened by 4 bases and J by 0 bases, with 12 bases between the two germline ends. Germline V gene lookup returns CDR1 MNHEY and CDR2 SVGAGI. This CDR3 region has 15 residues. In DNA, the CDR3 is TGTGCCAGCAGTTTCCAGGGTTTCCTGAACACTGAAGCTTTCTTT. Encoded protein: CASSFQGFLNTEAFF.

The rearrangement joins TRBV5-6 to TRBJ1-4, with 9 nucleotides matching TRBD1. Germline CDR1 reads SGHDT; CDR2 reads YYEEEE. J gave up 5 bases and V 4 bases, and 12 bases lay outside the gene matches. The CDR3 is made up of 17 amino acids. The CDR3 DNA reads TGTGCCAGCAGCCCGGGACAGGGTTATCCCCCAAATGAAAAACTGTTTTTT. Encoded protein: CASSPGQGYPPNEKLFF.

CDR3: CASSSAGGNSPLHF. In DNA form, the CDR3 reads TGTGCCAGCAGCTCGGCGGGGGGAAATTCACCCCTCCACTTT. The chain combines TRBV7-9 with TRBJ1-6, with a tentative D call TRBD1 (5 bases). V lost 4 bases and J lost 7, with 11 bases in between. This CDR3 is built from 14 residues. Germline V gene data show CDR1 as SEHNR and CDR2 as FQNEAQ (reference sequence).

The chain employs TRBV19 and TRBJ1-5; a possible D gene is TRBD1 (6 bases). There are 15 residues in the CDR3. Trimming removed 6 bases at V and 7 bases at J, with 19 bases between. Germline CDR1 is LNHDA and CDR2 is SQIVND (reference sequence). The CDR3 sequence is CASRSDRVPGQPQHF. The CDR3 DNA follows: TGTGCCAGTAGATCGGACAGAGTCCCAGGGCAGCCCCAGCATTTT.